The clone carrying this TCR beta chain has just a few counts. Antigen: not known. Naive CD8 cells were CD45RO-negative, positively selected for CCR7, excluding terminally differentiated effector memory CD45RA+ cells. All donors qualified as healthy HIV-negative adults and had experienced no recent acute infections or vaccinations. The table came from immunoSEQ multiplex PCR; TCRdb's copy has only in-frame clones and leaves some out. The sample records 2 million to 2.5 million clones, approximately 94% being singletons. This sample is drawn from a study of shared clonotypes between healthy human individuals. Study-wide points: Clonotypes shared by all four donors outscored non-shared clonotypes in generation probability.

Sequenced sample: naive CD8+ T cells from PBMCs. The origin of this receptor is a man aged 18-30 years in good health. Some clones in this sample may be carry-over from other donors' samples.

CDR3 in amino acids: CASSSRDFGTEAFF. CDR3 in DNA: TGTGCCAGCAGCTCTCGGGATTTCGGCACTGAAGCTTTCTTT. V is TRBV5-4 and J is TRBJ1-1; D is unclear. The V gene's germline CDR1 is SGHNT and CDR2 YYREEE (reference sequence). CDR3 length equals 14 residues. Between the trimmed V and J ends, which lost 3 bases and 4 bases, there was a span of 13 bases.